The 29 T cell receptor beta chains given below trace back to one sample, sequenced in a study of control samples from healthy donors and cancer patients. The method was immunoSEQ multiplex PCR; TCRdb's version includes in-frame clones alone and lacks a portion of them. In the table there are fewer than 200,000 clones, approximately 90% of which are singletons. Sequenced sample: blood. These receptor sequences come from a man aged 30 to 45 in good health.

The CDR3 DNA sequence: TGCGCCAGCAGCCAACTGGGGCAGGGGGATGAAAAACTGTTTTTT. This translates into CASSQLGQGDEKLFF. The chain is built from TRBV4-1 and TRBJ1-4; 7 bases fit TRBD1. The CDR3 is 15 residues long. Per the germline V gene, CDR1 is MGHRA and CDR2 is YSYEKL. V dropped 2 bases and J dropped 6; count of bases not matched to a gene: 6.

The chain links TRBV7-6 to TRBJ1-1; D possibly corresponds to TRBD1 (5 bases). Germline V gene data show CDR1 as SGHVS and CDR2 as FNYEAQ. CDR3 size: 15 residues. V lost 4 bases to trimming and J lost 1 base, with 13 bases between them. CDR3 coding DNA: TGTGCCAGCAGCTCAGACGGGACTCCGAACACTGAAGCTTTCTTT. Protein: CASSSDGTPNTEAFF. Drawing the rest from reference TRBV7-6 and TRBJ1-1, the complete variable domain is GAGVSQSPRYKVTKRGQDVALRCDPISGHVSLYWYRQALGQGPEFLTYFNYEAQQDKSGLPNDRFSAERPEGSISTLTIQRTEQRDSAMYRCASSSDGTPNTEAFFGQGTRLTVV.

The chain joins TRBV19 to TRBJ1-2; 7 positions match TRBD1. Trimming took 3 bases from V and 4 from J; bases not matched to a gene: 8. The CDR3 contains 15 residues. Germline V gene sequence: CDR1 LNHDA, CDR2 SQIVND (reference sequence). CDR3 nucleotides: TGTGCCAGTAGTATGGAGGGGGCTCGGGGCTATGGCTACACCTTC. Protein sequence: CASSMEGARGYGYTF.

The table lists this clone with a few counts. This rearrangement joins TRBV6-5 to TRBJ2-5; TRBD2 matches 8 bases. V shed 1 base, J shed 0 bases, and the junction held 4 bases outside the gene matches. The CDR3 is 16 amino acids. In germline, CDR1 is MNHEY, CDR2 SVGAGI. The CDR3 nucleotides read TGTGCCAGCAGTTACTTCAATAGCGGGGACCAAGAGACCCAGTACTTC. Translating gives CASSYFNSGDQETQYF.

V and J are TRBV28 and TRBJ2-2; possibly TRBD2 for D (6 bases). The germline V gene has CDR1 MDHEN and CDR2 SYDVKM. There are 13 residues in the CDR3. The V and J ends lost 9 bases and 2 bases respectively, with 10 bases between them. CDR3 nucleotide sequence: TGTGCCAGTGCGGGACCCAACACCGGGGAGCTGTTTTTT. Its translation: CASAGPNTGELFF.

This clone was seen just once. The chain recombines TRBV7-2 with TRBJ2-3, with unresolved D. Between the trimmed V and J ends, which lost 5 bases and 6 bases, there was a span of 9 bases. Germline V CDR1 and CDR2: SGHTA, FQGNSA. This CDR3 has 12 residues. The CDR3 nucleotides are TGTGCCAGCAGCCAGGACGTGGATACGCAGTATTTT. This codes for CASSQDVDTQYF.

The CDR3 sequence is CASTSRQGFNQPQHF. The CDR3 region has the DNA TGTGCCAGCACCAGTCGACAGGGGTTCAATCAGCCCCAGCATTTT. This chain links TRBV28 with TRBJ1-5, with TRBD1 matching 8 bases. The CDR3 has 15 residues. J was trimmed by 3 bases and V by 7 bases; bases with no gene match: 8. CDR1 is MDHEN and CDR2 is SYDVKM in the germline V gene.

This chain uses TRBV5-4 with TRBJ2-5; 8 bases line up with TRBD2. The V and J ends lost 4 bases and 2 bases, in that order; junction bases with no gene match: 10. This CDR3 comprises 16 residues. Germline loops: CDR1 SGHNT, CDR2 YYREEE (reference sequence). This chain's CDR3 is CASSQDSGVGQETQYF. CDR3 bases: TGTGCCAGCAGCCAAGATAGCGGGGTCGGGCAAGAGACCCAGTACTTC.

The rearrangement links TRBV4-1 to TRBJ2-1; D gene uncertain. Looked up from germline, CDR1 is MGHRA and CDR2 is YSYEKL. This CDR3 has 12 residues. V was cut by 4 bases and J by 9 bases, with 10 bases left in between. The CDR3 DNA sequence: TGCGCCAGCAGCCGCCCTGGGCCTGAGCAGTTCTTC. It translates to CASSRPGPEQFF.

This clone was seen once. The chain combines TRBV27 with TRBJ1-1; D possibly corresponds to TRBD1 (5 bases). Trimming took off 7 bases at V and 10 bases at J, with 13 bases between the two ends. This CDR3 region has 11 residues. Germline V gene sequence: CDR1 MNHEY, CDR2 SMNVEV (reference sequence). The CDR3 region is CASKDGARAFF. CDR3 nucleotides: TGTGCCAGCAAGGATGGGGCTCGAGCTTTCTTT.

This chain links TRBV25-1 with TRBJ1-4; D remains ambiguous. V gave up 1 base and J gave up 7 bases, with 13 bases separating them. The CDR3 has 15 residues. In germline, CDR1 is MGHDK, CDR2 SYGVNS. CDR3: CASSESVGRSEKLFF. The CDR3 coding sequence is TGTGCCAGCAGTGAATCGGTAGGGAGGAGTGAAAAACTGTTTTTT.

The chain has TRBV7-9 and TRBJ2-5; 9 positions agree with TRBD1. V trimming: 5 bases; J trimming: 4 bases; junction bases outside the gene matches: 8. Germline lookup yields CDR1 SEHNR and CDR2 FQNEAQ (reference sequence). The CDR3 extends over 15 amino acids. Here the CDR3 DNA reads TGTGCCAGCAGCCTGGGACAGGGCTTAGGAGAGACCCAGTACTTC. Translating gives CASSLGQGLGETQYF.

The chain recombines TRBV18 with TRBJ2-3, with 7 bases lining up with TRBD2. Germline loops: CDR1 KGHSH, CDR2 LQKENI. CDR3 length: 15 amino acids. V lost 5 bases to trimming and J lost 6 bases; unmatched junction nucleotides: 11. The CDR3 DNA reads TGTGCCAGCTCATACCGGGAGGTAGAAGCCGATACGCAGTATTTT. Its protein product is CASSYREVEADTQYF.

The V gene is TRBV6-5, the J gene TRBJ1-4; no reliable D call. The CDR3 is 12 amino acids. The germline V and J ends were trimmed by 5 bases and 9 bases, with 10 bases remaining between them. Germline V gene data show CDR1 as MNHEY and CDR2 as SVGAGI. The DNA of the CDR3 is TGTGCCAGCAGTCCGGGTTTACAAAAACTGTTTTTT. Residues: CASSPGLQKLFF.

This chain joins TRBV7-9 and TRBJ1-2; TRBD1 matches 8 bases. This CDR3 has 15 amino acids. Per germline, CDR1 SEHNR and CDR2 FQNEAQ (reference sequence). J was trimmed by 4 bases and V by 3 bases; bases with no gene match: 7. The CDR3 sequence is CASSLADRVPYGYTF. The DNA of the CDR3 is TGTGCCAGCAGCTTGGCGGACAGGGTGCCCTATGGCTACACCTTC. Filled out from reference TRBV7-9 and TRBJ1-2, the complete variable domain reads DTGVSQNPRHKITKRGQNVTFRCDPISEHNRLYWYRQTLGQGPEFLTYFQNEAQLEKSRLLSDRFSAERPKGSFSTLEIQRTEQGDSAMYLCASSLADRVPYGYTFGSGTRLTVV.

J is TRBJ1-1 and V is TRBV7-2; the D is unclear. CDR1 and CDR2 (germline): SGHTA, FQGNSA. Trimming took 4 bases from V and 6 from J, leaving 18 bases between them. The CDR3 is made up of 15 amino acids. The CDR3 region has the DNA TGTGCCAGCAGCTCACCCGGATGGGAGCGCGCTGAAGCTTTCTTT. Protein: CASSSPGWERAEAFF.

CDR3 loop: CASSPTGTGGNEKLFF. The CDR3 DNA sequence: TGCGCCAGCAGCCCGACCGGGACAGGGGGAAATGAAAAACTGTTTTTT. The V call is TRBV4-1, the J call TRBJ1-4, with 11 bases aligning to TRBD1. This CDR3 has 16 residues. Trimming removed 4 bases from V and 5 bases from J; junction bases left unmatched: 6. Germline assignment: CDR1 MGHRA and CDR2 YSYEKL.

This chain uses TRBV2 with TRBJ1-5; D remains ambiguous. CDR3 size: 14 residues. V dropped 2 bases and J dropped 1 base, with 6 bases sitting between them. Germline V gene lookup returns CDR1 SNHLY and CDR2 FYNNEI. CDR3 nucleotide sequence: TGTGCCAGCAGTGAAAGCGGGAGCAATCAGCCCCAGCATTTT. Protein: CASSESGSNQPQHF.

CDR3 in DNA: TGTGCCAGCAGCTTAGAAGTAGCGGGAGCCTACGAGCAGTACTTC. Translation: CASSLEVAGAYEQYF. The V call is TRBV7-2, the J call TRBJ2-7; TRBD2 matches 9 bases. The CDR3 sequence is 15 residues long. V lost 1 base, J lost 2 bases, and 3 bases stayed unmatched. The germline V gene encodes CDR1 SGHTA and CDR2 FQGNSA.

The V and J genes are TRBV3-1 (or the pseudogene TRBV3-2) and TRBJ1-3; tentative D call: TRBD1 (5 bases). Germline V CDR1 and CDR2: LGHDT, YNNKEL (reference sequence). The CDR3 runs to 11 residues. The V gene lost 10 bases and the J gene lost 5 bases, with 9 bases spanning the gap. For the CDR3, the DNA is TGTGCCACCTCAGGGAGAAACACCATATATTTT. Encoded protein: CATSGRNTIYF.

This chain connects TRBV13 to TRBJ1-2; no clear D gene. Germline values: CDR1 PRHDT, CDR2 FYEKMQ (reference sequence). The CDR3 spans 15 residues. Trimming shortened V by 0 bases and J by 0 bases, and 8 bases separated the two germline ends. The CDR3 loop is CASSLGGPPNYGYTF. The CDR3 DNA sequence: TGTGCCAGCAGCTTAGGAGGGCCACCTAACTATGGCTACACCTTC.

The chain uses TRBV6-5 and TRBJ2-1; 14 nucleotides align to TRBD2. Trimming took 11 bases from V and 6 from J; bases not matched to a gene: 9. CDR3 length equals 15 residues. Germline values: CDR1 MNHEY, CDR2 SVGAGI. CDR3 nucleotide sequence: TGTGCCGCGTCGCTGGGACTAGCGGGAGTCAATGAGCAGTTCTTC. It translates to CAASLGLAGVNEQFF.

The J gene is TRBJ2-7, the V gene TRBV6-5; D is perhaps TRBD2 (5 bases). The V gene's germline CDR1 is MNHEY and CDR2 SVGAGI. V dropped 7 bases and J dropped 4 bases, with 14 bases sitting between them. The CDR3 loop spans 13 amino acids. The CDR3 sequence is CASKTAPGYEQYF. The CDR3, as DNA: TGTGCCAGCAAAACAGCCCCGGGGTACGAGCAGTACTTC.

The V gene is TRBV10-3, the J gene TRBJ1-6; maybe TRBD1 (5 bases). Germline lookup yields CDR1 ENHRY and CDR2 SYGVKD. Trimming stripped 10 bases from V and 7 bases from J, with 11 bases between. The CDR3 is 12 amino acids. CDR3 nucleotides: TGTGCCACTGGGGAGGGGAATTCACCCCTCCACTTT. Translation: CATGEGNSPLHF.

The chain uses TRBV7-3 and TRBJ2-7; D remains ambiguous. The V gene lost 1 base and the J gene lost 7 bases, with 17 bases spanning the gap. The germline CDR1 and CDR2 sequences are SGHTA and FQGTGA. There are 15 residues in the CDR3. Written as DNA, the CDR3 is TGTGCCAGCAGCTTAAGTTCTGGCCCCACTCGGGAGCAGTACTTC. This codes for CASSLSSGPTREQYF.

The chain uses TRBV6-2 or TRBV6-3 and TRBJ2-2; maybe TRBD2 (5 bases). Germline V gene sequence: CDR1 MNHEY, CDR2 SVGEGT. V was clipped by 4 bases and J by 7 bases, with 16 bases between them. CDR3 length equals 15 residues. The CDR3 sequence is CASSSPGLAGGELFF. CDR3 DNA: TGTGCCAGCAGTTCTCCGGGGTTAGCCGGCGGGGAGCTGTTTTTT.

The CDR3, as DNA: TGTGCCAGCAGTTTTGAGAATTCACCCCTCCACTTT. This sequence encodes CASSFENSPLHF. The rearrangement joins TRBV28 to TRBJ1-6; D remains ambiguous. V was shortened by 3 bases and J by 7 bases, with 4 bases between the two germline ends. CDR3 size: 12 residues. CDR1 MDHEN and CDR2 SYDVKM come from the germline V gene. Complete variable domain (other parts from reference TRBV28 and TRBJ1-6): DVKVTQSSRYLVKRTGEKVFLECVQDMDHENMFWYRQDPGLGLRLIYFSYDVKMKEKGDIPEGYSVSREKKERFSLILESASTNQTSMYLCASSFENSPLHFGNGTRLTVT.

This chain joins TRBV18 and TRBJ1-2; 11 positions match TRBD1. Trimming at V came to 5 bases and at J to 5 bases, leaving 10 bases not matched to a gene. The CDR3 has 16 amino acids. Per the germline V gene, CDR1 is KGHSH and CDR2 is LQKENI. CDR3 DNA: TGTGCCAGCTCAACGGACAGGGGGCCCTTGGGTTATGGCTACACCTTC. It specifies CASSTDRGPLGYGYTF.

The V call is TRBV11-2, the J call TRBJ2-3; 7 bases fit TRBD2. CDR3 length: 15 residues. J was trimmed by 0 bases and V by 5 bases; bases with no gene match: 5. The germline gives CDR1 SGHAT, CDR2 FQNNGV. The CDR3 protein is CASSLGRRSTDTQYF. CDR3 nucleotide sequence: TGTGCCAGCAGCCTCGGGAGGCGGAGCACAGATACGCAGTATTTT.